This entry is about one TCR beta chain. No cognate antigen has been identified for it. Base qualities are not recorded, but no much larger clone differs from it by a single base. V is cut back by 2 bases and J by 2 bases, with 2 bases in the junction unmatched. From a lookup of the germline V gene (reference sequence), CDR1 and CDR2 are SGHAT and FQDESV. Including cysteine and phenylalanine, the CDR3 has 14 amino acids. The CDR3 DNA has 42 bases and is translated from base 1. This specimen comes from a study of blood T cell repertoires in COVID-19 (TCRdb year 2020). Background for the entire study: Samples from collaborators originated in the United States, Italy and Spain and spanned both the acute and convalescent phases of COVID-19. The prospective study material was composed of cDNA or gDNA derived from T cells, B-cell-depleted T cells, or PBMCs. Subjects who had been exposed to COVID-19, were actively infected with it, or had recovered from it provided the deeply sampled blood TCRbeta repertoires that made up the dataset. A freely available public database, intended as a resource for researchers studying the immune response to SARS-CoV-2, is where the repertoires were released. The samples were drawn from the first 160 participants of the ongoing ImmuneRACE study and from roughly 1,300 subjects provided by 6 global collaborators. The sample metadata nearly always contained a de-identified subject ID, COVID-19 status, age in years and sex. HLA class I and class II types, where available, came from metadata supplied by the sample provider rather than from assay-based typing. Results and caveats for the whole study, not just this receptor: The amount of clinical and demographic metadata varied by source and participant and was provided uncurated.

The immunoSEQ Assay, a bias-controlled multiplex PCR, was used to amplify TCRbeta CDR3 regions from genomic DNA. In the authors' own workflow: Nucleated cell counts per sample were estimated from amplification of reference gene primers within the assay. Sequence reads were collapsed and filtered to measure the absolute abundance of every unique TCRbeta CDR3 rearrangement. Productive Simpson clonality was computed per sample as the square root of Simpson's diversity index over productive rearrangements. TCRdb holds this immuneACCESS table with in-frame rearrangements only. Some clones are missing; in checked studies, unresolved V genes explain under half, and the rest has no known cause. The V and J calls and clone size are taken from that table; D and trimming were inferred from the DNA. This sample is represented by approximately 120,000 clones; around 87% of them were singletons. The top ten hold around 19% of the sample.

Samples from volunteer blood donors who had recovered from COVID-19 were contributed by a second Seattle source. The collaborating institutions used their own protocols to collect whole blood in K2EDTA tubes. For TCRbeta analysis, collaborators shipped samples as frozen whole blood, isolated PBMCs, or DNA extracted from either of those sample types. The chain joins TRBV11-1 to TRBJ1-2, and 7 bases in between align with TRBD1. The source is a woman aged 45 to 65 who had recovered from COVID-19. Specimen: peripheral blood. The CDR3 here reads CASSLTGVNYGYTF. The DNA reads as follows: TGTGCCAGCAGCTTAACAGGGGTGAACTATGGCTACACCTTC.